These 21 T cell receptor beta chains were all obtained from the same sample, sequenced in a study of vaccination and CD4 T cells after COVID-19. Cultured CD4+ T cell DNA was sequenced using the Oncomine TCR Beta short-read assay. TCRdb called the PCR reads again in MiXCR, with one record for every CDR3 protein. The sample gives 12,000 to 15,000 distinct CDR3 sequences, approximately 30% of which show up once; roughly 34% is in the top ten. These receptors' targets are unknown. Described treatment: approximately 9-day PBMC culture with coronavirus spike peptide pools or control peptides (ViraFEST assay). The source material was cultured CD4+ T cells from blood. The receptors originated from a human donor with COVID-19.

This CDR3 is CASSPTAGGSETQYF. The CDR3, as DNA: TGTGCCAGCAGCCCCACGGCGGGGGGATCAGAGACCCAGTACTTC. The chain links TRBV6-1 to TRBJ2-5, with 8 bases identical to TRBD2. The junction had 10 bases not matched to a gene; V was cut back by 6 bases and J by 4 bases. The germline gives CDR1 MNHNS, CDR2 SASEGT. This CDR3 has 15 residues.

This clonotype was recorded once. The CDR3 bases are TGCAGTGCTTCCGGGACAGGGTTTGGACAGCCCCAGCATTTT. Its translation is CSASGTGFGQPQHF. This sequence joins TRBV20-1 and TRBJ1-5; 9 positions match TRBD1. This CDR3 has 14 amino acids. V lost 5 bases and J lost 7; bases outside the gene matches: 9. The germline gives CDR1 DFQATT, CDR2 SNEGSKA (reference sequence).

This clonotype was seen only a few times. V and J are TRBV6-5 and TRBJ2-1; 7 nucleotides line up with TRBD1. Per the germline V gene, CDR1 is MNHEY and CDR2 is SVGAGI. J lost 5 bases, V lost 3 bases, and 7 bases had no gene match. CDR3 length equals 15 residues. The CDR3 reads CASSYDRARNNEQFF. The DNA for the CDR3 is TGTGCCAGCAGTTATGACAGGGCGAGAAACAATGAGCAGTTCTTC.

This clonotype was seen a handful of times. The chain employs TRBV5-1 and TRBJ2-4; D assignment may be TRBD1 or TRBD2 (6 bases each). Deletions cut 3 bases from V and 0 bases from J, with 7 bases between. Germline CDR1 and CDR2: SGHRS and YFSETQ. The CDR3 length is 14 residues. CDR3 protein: CASSSGAAKNIQYF. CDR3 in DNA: TGCGCCAGCAGCTCGGGGGCAGCCAAAAACATTCAGTACTTC.

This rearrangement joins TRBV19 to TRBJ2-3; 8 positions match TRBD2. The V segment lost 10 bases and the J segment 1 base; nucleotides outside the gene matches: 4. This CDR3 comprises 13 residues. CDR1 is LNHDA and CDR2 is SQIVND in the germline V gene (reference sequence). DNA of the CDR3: TGTGCCACCTCGACTAGCGGCACAGATACGCAGTATTTT. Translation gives CATSTSGTDTQYF.

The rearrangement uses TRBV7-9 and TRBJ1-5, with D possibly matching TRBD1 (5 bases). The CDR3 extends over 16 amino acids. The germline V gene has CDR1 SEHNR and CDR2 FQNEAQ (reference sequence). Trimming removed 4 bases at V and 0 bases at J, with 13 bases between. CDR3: CASSYRGAYSNQPQHF. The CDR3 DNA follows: TGTGCCAGCAGCTATAGGGGCGCATATAGCAATCAGCCCCAGCATTTT.

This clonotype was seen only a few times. CDR3 nucleotides: TGTGCCAGCAGGCCGGGACCCGAGAACACTGAAGCTTTCTTT. It is translated as CASRPGPENTEAFF. The chain recombines TRBV6-1 with TRBJ1-1; a weak D match, TRBD1 (5 bases). The V end was cut by 6 bases, the J end by 1 base, with 12 bases between. Germline V CDR1 and CDR2: MNHNS, SASEGT. The CDR3 has 14 amino acids.

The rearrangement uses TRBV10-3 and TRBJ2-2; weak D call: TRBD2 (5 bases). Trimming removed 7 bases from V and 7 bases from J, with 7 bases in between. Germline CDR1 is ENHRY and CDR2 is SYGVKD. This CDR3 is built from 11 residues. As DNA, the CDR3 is TGTGCCATCACGGGAAACGGGGAGCTGTTTTTT. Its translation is CAITGNGELFF.

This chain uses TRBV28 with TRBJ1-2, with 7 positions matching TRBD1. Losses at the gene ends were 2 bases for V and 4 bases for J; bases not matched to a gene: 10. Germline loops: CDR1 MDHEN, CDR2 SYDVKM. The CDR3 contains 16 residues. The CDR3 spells CASSLSLPRGLYGYTF. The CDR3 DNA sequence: TGTGCCAGCAGTTTAAGTCTCCCGAGGGGGCTCTATGGCTACACCTTC.

The CDR3 loop reads CASSPAGQPYSGNTIYF. CDR3 in DNA: TGTGCCAGCAGCCCGGCGGGACAGCCATACTCTGGAAACACCATATATTTT. This sequence joins TRBV4-2 and TRBJ1-3, with 7 bases identical to TRBD1. CDR3 size: 17 residues. Germline V gives CDR1 LGHNA, CDR2 YNFKEQ. V dropped 4 bases and J dropped 0; count of bases not matched to a gene: 9.

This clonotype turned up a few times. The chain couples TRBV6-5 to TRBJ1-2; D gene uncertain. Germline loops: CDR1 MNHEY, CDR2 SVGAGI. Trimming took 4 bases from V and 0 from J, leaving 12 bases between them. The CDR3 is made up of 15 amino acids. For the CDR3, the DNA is TGTGCCAGCAGTTCCCCAACAAGTTCTAACTATGGCTACACCTTC. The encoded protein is CASSSPTSSNYGYTF.

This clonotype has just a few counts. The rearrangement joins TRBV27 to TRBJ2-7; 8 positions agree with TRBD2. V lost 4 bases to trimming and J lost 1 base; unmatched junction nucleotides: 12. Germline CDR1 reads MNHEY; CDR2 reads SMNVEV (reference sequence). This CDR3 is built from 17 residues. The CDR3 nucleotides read TGTGCCAGCAGTTCGGTCGGGCGGGGGGTGACTTCCTACGAGCAGTACTTC. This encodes CASSSVGRGVTSYEQYF.

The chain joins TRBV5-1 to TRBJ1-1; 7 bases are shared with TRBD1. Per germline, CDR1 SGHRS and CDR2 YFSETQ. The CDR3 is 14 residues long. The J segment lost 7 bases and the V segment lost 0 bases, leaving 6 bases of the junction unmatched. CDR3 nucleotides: TGCGCCAGCAGCTTGGGCCAGGGGGGCCTTGAAGCTTTCTTT. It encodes CASSLGQGGLEAFF.

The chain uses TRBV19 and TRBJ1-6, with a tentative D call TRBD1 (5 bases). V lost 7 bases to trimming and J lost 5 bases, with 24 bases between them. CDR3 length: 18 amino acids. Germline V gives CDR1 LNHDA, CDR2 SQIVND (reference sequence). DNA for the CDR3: TGTGCCAGTACCTATATTTCCCGGGGGACGGCAAATAATTCACCCCTCCACTTT. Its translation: CASTYISRGTANNSPLHF.

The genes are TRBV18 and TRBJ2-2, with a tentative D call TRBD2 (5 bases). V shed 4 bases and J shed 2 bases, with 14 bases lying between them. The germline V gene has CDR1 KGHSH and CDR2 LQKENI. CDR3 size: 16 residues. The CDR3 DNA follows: TGTGCCAGCTCACGTCAGCCGAGGGCAAACACCGGGGAGCTGTTTTTT. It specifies CASSRQPRANTGELFF.

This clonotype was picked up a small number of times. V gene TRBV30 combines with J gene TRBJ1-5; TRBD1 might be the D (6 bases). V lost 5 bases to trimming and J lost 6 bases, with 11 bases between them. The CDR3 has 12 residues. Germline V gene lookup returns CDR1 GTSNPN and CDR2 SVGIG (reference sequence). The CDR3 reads CAWQGIGQPQHF. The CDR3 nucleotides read TGTGCCTGGCAGGGGATTGGTCAGCCCCAGCATTTT.

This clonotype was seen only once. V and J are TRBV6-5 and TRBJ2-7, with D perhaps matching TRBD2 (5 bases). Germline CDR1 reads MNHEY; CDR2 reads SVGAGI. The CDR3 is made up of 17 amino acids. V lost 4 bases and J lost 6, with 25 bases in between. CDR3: CASSFERWVRSRGEQYF. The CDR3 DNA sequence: TGTGCCAGCAGTTTCGAAAGATGGGTCAGGTCTCGGGGCGAGCAGTACTTC.

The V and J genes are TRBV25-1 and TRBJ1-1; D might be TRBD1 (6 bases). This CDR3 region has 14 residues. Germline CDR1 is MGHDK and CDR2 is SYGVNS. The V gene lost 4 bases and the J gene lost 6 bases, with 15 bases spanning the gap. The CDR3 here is CASSALTQGSEAFF. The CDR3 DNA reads TGTGCCAGCAGTGCTCTAACACAGGGCTCTGAAGCTTTCTTT.

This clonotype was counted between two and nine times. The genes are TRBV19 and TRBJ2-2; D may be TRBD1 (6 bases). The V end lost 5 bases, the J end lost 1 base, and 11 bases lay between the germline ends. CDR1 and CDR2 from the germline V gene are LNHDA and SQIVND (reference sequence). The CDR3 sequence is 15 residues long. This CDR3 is CASSSRQVNTGELFF. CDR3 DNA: TGTGCCAGTAGTTCCCGACAGGTGAACACCGGGGAGCTGTTTTTT.

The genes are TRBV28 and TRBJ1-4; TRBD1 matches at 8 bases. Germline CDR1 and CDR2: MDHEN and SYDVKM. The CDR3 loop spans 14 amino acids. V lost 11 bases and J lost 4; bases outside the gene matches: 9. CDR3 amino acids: CAASTGDGNEKLFF. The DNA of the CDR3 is TGTGCCGCTTCGACAGGGGATGGTAATGAAAAACTGTTTTTT.

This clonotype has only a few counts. The CDR3 spells CSVEDRGGHEQYF. DNA for the CDR3: TGCAGCGTTGAAGACAGGGGAGGCCACGAGCAGTACTTC. V usage is TRBV29-1 and J usage is TRBJ2-7; D assignment may be TRBD1 or TRBD2 (6 bases each). This CDR3 region has 13 residues. The V end lost 0 bases, the J end lost 5 bases, and 11 bases lay between the germline ends. Germline-derived CDR1 and CDR2 are SQVTM and ANQGSEA.